This section outlines one T cell receptor beta chain sequence together with its context. Per the authors' pipeline: It was from reference gene primer amplification that nucleated cell counts were estimated. Clones were read by immunoSEQ multiplex PCR, and TCRdb kept only the in-frame ones, dropping some. For V, J and clone size, that table is used; D and trimming come from the DNA. The data contain more than 250,000 clones, roughly 85% of them singletons. This entry comes from a study of blood T cell repertoires in COVID-19. Study-wide context: Sites in the United States, Italy and Spain provided acute and convalescent COVID-19 samples. T cells, B-cell-depleted T cells, or PBMCs provided the cDNA or gDNA that served as material.

This TCR was sampled from a man in his fifties with active or convalescent COVID-19. The sample was peripheral blood.

CDR3 coding DNA: TGTGCCAGCAGCTTACCGGGACAGGGTAATTCACCCCTCCACTTT. This sequence encodes CASSLPGQGNSPLHF. The J gene is TRBJ1-6, the V gene TRBV7-9; the match to TRBD1 covers 9 bases. Germline CDR1 and CDR2: SEHNR and FQNEAQ (reference sequence). CDR3 length: 15 residues. V shed 2 bases and J 6 bases; nucleotides not matched to a gene: 2.